This T cell receptor (beta chain) was observed in a study of blood T cell repertoires in COVID-19. Across the whole study: PBMCs, B-cell-depleted T cells, or T cells provided the cDNA or gDNA that made up the material.

This table comes from immunoSEQ multiplex PCR, and its TCRdb copy is limited to in-frame clones, with some not included. The sample consists of some 370,000 clones, approximately 89% of them appearing once. Germline assignment: CDR1 SGHKS and CDR2 YYEKEE (reference sequence). The CDR3 is made up of 14 amino acids. V dropped 6 bases and J dropped 6 bases, with 16 bases sitting between them. The V and J genes are TRBV5-5 and TRBJ1-5, with TRBD1 as a possible D gene (6 bases). Sequencing was done on a sample of peripheral blood. This sequence originates from a woman aged 25 to 45 with COVID-19, enrolled during active disease. The CDR3 protein is CASMRKGVGQPQHF. CDR3 bases: TGTGCCAGCATGAGGAAGGGGGTGGGTCAGCCCCAGCATTTT.